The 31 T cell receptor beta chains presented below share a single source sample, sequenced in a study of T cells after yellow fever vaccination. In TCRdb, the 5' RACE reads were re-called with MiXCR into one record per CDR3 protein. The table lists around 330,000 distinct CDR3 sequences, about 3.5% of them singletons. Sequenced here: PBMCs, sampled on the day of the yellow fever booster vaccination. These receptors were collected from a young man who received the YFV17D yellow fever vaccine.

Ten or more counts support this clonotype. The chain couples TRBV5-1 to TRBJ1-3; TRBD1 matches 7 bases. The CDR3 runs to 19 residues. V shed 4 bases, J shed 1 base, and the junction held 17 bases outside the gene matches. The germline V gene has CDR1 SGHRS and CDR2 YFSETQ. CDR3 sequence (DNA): TGCGCCAGCAGCCTGAGACCTGCCGGACAGGTCGATTCTGGAAACACCATATATTTT. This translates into CASSLRPAGQVDSGNTIYF.

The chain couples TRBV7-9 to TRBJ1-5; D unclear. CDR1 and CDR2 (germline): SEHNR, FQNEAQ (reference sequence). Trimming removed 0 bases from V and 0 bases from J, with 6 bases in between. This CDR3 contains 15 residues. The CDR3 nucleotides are TGTGCCAGCAGCTTAGCGATGGATAGCAATCAGCCCCAGCATTTT. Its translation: CASSLAMDSNQPQHF.

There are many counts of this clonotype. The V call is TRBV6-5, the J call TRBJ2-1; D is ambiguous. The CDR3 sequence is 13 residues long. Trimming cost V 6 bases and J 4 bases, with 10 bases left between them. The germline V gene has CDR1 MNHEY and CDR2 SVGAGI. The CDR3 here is CASRKGIYNEQFF. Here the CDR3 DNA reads TGTGCCAGCAGAAAGGGAATATACAATGAGCAGTTCTTC.

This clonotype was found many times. The CDR3 nucleotides are TGTGCCAGCAGCTATGGGGGGGCCGCCGGGGAGCTGTTTTTT. Its protein is CASSYGGAAGELFF. The chain recombines TRBV7-9 with TRBJ2-2; D perhaps matches TRBD2 (7 bases). The length of the CDR3 is 14 residues. Germline CDR1 SEHNR, CDR2 FQNEAQ (reference sequence). Deletions cut 4 bases from V and 6 bases from J, with 12 bases between.

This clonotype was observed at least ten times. The CDR3 DNA follows: TGCAGGGCCCCTGGGCGGACGCAGTTCTTC. This sequence encodes CRAPGRTQFF. This chain links TRBV20-1 with TRBJ2-1; D call uncertain. Looked up from germline, CDR1 is DFQATT and CDR2 is SNEGSKA (reference sequence). CDR3 size: 10 residues.

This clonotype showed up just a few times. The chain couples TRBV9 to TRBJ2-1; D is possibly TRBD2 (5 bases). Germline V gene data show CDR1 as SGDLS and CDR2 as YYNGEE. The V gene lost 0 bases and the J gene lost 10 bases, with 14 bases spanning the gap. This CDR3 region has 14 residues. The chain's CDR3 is CASSVDLGSQEQFF. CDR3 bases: TGTGCCAGCAGCGTAGATCTAGGGAGTCAGGAGCAGTTCTTC.

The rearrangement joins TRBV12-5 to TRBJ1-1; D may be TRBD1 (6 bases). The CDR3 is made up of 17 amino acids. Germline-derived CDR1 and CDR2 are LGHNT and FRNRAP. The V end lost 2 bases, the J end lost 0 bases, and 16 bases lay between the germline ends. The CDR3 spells CASGLHPPPGVNTEAFF. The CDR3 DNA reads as TGTGCTAGTGGTTTGCACCCCCCCCCAGGGGTGAACACTGAAGCTTTCTTT.

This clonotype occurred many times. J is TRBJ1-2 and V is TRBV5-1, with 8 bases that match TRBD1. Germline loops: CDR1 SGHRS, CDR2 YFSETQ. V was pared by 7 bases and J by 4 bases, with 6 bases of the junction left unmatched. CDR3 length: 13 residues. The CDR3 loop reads CASGTGEFYGYTF. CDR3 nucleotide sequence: TGCGCCAGCGGGACAGGCGAATTCTATGGCTACACCTTC.

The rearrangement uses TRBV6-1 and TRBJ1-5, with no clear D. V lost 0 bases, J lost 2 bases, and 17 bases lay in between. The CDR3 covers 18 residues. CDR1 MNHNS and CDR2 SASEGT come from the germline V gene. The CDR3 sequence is CASSEAVGGAWGNQPQHF. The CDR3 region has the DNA TGTGCCAGCAGTGAAGCAGTCGGAGGTGCGTGGGGCAATCAGCCCCAGCATTTT.

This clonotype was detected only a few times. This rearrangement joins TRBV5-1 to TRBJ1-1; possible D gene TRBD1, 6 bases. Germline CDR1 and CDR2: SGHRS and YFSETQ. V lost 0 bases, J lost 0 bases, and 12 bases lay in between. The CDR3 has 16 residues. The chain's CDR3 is CASSLVGGAMNTEAFF. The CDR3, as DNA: TGCGCCAGCAGCTTGGTTGGGGGGGCCATGAACACTGAAGCTTTCTTT.

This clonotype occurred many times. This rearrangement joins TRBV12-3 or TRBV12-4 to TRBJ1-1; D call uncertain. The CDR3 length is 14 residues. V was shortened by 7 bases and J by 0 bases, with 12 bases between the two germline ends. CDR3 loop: CASIHPRVNTEAFF. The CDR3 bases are TGTGCCAGCATCCACCCGAGGGTGAACACTGAAGCTTTCTTT.

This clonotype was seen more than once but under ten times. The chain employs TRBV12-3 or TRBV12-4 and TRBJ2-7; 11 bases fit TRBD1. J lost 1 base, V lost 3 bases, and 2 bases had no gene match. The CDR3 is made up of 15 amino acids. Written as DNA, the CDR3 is TGTGCCAGCAGTTTGGGGACAGGGGGTTCCTACGAGCAGTACGTC. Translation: CASSLGTGGSYEQYV.

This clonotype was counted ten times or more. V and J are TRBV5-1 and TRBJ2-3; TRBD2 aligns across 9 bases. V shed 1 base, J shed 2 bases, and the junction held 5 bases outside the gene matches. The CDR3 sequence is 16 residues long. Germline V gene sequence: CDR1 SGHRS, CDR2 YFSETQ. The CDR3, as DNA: TGCGCCAGCAGCTTGCCAGCGGGGGGCCTCACAGATACGCAGTATTTT. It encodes CASSLPAGGLTDTQYF.

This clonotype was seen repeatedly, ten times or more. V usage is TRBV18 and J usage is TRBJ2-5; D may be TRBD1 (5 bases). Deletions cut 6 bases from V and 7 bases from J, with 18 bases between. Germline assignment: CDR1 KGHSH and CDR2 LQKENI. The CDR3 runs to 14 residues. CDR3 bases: TGTGCCAGCTCCCGACAGCACAAAGAGTGGACCCAGTACTTC. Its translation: CASSRQHKEWTQYF.

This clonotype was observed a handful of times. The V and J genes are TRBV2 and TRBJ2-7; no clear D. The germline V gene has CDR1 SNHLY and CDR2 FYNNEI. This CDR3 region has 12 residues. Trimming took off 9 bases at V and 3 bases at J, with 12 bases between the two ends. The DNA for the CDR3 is TGTGCCAGGGAACGATGGGGCTACGAGCAGTACTTC. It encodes CARERWGYEQYF. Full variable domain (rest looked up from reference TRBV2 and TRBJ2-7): EPEVTQTPSHQVTQMGQEVILRCVPISNHLYFYWYRQILGQKVEFLVSFYNNEISEKSEIFDDQFSVERPDGSNFTLKIRSTKLEDSAMYFCARERWGYEQYFGPGTRLTVT.

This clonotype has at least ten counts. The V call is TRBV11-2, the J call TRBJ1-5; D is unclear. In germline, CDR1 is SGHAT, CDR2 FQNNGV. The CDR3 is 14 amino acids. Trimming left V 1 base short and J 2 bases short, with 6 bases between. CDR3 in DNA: TGTGCCAGCAGCTTAGTCTCTGGCAATCAGCCCCAGCATTTT. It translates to CASSLVSGNQPQHF.

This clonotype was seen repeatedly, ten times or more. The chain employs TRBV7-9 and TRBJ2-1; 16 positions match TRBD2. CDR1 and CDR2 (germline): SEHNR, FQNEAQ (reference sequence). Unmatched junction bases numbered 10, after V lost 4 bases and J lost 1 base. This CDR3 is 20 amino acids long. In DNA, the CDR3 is TGTGCCAGCAGCTCCCTTGGGACTAGCGGGGGGGCCGGGTCCTACAATGAGCAGTTCTTC. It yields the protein CASSSLGTSGGAGSYNEQFF.

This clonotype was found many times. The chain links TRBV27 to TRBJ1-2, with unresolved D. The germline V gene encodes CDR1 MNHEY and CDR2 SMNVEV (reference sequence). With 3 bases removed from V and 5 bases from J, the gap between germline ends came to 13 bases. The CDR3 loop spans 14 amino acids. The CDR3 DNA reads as TGTGCCAGCAGTTTGAGAGGCGCCGGATATGGCTACACCTTC. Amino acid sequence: CASSLRGAGYGYTF.

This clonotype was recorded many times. CDR3 in amino acids: CAISGPGTGVETQYF. CDR3 bases: TGTGCCATCAGTGGCCCCGGGACAGGGGTTGAGACCCAGTACTTC. The chain is built from TRBV10-3 and TRBJ2-5; 10 bases map to TRBD1. Germline V lookup: CDR1 ENHRY, CDR2 SYGVKD. The J segment lost 5 bases and the V segment lost 4 bases, leaving 7 bases of the junction unmatched. The CDR3 sequence is 15 residues long.

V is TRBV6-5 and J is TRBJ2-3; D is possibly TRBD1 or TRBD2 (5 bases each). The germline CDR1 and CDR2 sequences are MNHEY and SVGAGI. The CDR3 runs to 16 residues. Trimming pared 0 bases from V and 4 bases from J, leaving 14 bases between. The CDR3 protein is CASSYSAVGDADTQYF. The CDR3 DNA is TGTGCCAGCAGTTACTCTGCAGTAGGGGACGCAGATACGCAGTATTTT.

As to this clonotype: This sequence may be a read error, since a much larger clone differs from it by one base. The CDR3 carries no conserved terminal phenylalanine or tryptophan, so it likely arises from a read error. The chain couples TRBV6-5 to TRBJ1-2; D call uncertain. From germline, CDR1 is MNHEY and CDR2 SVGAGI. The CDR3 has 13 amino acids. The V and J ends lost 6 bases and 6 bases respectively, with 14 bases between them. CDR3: CASRPSGGDGYTL. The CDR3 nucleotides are TGTGCCAGCAGGCCTTCCGGTGGGGATGGCTACACCCTC.

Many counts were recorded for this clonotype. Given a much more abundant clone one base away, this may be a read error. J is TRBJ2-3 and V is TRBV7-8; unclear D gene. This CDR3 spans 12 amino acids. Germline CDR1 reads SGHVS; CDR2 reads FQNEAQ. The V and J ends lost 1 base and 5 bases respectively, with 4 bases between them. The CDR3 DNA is TGTGCCAGCAGCTTAGGGATAGATACGCAGTATTTT. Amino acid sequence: CASSLGIDTQYF. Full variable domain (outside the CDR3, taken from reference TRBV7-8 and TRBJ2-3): GAGVSQSPRYKVAKRGQDVALRCDPISGHVSLFWYQQALGQGPEFLTYFQNEAQLDKSGLPSDRFFAERPEGSVSTLKIQRTQQEDSAVYLCASSLGIDTQYFGPGTRLTVL.

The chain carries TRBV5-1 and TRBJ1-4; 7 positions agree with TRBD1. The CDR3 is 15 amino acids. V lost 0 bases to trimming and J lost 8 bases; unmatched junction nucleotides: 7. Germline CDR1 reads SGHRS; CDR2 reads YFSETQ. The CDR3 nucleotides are TGCGCCAGCAGCTTGGGATCCGGGACAGTAGAAAAACTGTTTTTT. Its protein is CASSLGSGTVEKLFF.

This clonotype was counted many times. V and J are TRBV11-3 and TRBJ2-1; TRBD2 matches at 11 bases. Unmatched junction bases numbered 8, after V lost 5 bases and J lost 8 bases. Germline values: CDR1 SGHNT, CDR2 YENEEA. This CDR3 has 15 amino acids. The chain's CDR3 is CASSPRLAGSHEQFF. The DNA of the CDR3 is TGTGCCAGCAGCCCACGACTAGCGGGGAGCCATGAGCAGTTCTTC.

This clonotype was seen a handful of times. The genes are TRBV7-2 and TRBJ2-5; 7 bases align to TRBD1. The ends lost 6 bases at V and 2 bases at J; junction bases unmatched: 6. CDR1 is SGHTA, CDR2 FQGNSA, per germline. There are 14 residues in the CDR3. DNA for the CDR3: TGTGCCAGCAGGGAGCAACAGGGGCAAGAGACCCAGTACTTC. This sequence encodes CASREQQGQETQYF. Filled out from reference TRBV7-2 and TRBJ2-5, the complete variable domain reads GAGVSQSPSNKVTEKGKDVELRCDPISGHTALYWYRQSLGQGLEFLIYFQGNSAPDKSGLPSDRFSAERTGGSVSTLTIQRTQQEDSAVYLCASREQQGQETQYFGPGTRLLVL.

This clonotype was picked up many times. CDR3 nucleotide sequence: TGTGCCATCTCCAGGGCGGTGAACACTGAAGCTTTCTTT. Translated, it gives CAISRAVNTEAFF. The genes are TRBV10-3 and TRBJ1-1; a weak D match, TRBD1 (5 bases). The V end lost 8 bases, the J end lost 0 bases, and 10 bases lay between the germline ends. The CDR3 runs to 13 residues. Germline CDR1 reads ENHRY; CDR2 reads SYGVKD.

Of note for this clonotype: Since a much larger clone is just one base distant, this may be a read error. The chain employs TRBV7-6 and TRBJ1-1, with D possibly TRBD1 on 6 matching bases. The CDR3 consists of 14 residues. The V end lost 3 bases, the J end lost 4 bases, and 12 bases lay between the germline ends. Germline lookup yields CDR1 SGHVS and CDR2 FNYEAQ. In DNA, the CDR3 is TGTGCCAGCAGCTTTACAGGGCCGATCACTGAAGCTTTCTTT. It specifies CASSFTGPITEAFF.

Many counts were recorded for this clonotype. CDR3 loop: CASSVRGYEQYF. The DNA of the CDR3 is TGCGCCAGCAGCGTCCGGGGCTACGAGCAGTACTTC. This chain links TRBV5-1 with TRBJ2-7, with D possibly matching TRBD2 (5 bases). V lost 4 bases and J 3 bases, leaving 8 bases between the germline ends. Germline values: CDR1 SGHRS, CDR2 YFSETQ. The CDR3 runs 12 residues.

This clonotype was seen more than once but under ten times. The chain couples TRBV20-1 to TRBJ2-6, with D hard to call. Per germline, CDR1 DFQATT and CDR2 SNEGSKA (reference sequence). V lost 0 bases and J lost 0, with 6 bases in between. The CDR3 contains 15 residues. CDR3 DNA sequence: TGCAGTGCTAGAGAGGCAGACTCTGGGGCCAACGTCCTGACTTTC. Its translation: CSAREADSGANVLTF.

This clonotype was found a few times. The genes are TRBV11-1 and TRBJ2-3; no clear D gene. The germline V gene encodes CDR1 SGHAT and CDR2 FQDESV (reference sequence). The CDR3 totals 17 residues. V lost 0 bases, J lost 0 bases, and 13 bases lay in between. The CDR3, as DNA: TGTGCCAGCAGCTTAGCAGGGATCATAACTAGCACAGATACGCAGTATTTT. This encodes CASSLAGIITSTDTQYF. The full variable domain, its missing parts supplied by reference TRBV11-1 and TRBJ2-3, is EAEVAQSPRYKITEKSQAVAFWCDPISGHATLYWYRQILGQGPELLVQFQDESVVDDSQLPKDRFSAERLKGVDSTLKIQPAELGDSAMYLCASSLAGIITSTDTQYFGPGTRLTVL.

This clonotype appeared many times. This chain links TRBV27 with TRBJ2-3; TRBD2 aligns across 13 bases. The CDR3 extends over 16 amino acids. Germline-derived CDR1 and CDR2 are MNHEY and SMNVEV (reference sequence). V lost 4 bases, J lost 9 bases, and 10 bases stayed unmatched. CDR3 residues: CASSSLLAGGPGTQYF. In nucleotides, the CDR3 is TGTGCCAGCAGTTCCTTACTAGCGGGGGGGCCGGGAACGCAGTATTTT.